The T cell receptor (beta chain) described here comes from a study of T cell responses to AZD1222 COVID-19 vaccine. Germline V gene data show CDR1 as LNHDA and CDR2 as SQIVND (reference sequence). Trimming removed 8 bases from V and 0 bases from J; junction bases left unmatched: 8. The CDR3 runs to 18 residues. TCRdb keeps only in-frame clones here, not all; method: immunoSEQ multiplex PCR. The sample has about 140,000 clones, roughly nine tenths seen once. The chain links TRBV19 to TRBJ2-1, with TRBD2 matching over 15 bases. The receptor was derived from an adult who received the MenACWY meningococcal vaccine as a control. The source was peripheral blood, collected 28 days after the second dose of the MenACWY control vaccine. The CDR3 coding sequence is TGTGCCAGTGGAATCGGACTAGCGGGAGGGGACTCCTACAATGAGCAGTTCTTC. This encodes CASGIGLAGGDSYNEQFF. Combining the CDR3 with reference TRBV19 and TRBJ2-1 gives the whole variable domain DGGITQSPKYLFRKEGQNVTLSCEQNLNHDAMYWYRQDPGQGLRLIYYSQIVNDFQKGDIAEGYSVSREKKESFPLTVTSAQKNPTAFYLCASGIGLAGGDSYNEQFFGPGTRLTVL.